This TCR beta chain was profiled in a study of blood T cell repertoires in COVID-19. Study summary: Material from acute and convalescent COVID-19 was sourced from the United States, Italy and Spain. From T cells, B-cell-depleted T cells, or PBMCs came the material, which was cDNA or gDNA.

Original methodology: Counts of nucleated cells, estimated from reference gene primer amplification, were obtained. Sequencing used immunoSEQ multiplex PCR; TCRdb keeps in-frame clones, though not all of them. V, J and clone size reflect that table, while D and trimming were determined from the DNA. Among roughly 100,000 clones listed, 60% to 85% were seen once. The CDR3 is made up of 13 amino acids. Germline CDR1 is LNHDA and CDR2 is SQIVND (reference sequence). The ends lost 8 bases at V and 3 bases at J; junction bases unmatched: 3. The material sequenced was peripheral blood. The TCR originated in an elderly woman with active or convalescent COVID-19. The J gene is TRBJ2-7, the V gene TRBV19; the match to TRBD1 covers 11 bases. In DNA form, the CDR3 reads TGTGCCAGTTCCGGGACAGGGGGCTACGAGCAGTACTTC. Its translation is CASSGTGGYEQYF.